This TCR beta chain was found in a study of TIL therapy for anti-PD-1-resistant metastatic lung cancer. Trimming removed 0 bases from V and 5 bases from J, with 23 bases in between. CDR3 length equals 19 residues. Per the germline V gene, CDR1 is KGHSH and CDR2 is LQKENI. General study results and limits: Infused TIL clonotypes partially replaced the baseline blood repertoire, then decayed over months.

This was the immunoSEQ v3 assay. This table comes from immunoSEQ multiplex PCR, and its TCRdb copy is limited to in-frame clones, with some not included. The profile shows tens of thousands of clones, about nine tenths of them singletons. As for time point: pre-treatment sample, taken before nivolumab and TIL therapy. A note on this clone: No antigen is known for it.

This chain uses TRBV18 with TRBJ2-1; D gene uncertain. Source: blood, taken at baseline. The clonotype comes from a person between 25 and 79 years old with non-small cell lung cancer. The CDR3 bases are TGTGCCAGCTCACCACCGAATGCCCAAGGGCCTCTCGGAGACAATGAGCAGTTCTTC. Residues: CASSPPNAQGPLGDNEQFF.